These 21 T cell receptor beta chains came from one sample sequenced in a study of CD8 T cells in ankylosing spondylitis. The study's findings and limits: A TCR beta motif made of eight highly homologous variants seemed typical of ankylosing spondylitis blood.

Antigen specificity for these receptors is unknown. TCRdb redid the calling of the 5' RACE reads with MiXCR, one entry per CDR3 protein. Of fewer than 500,000 distinct CDR3 sequences in the sample, 25% to 30% were seen once. Sequenced input: blood, either unsorted or a sorted T cell fraction (not recorded which). All receptors derive from a male donor with ankylosing spondylitis.

In its sample, this clonotype was seen a few times. The rearrangement joins TRBV9 to TRBJ2-3; TRBD2 aligns across 10 bases. J was trimmed by 8 bases and V by 1 base; bases with no gene match: 7. Germline loops: CDR1 SGDLS, CDR2 YYNGEE. The CDR3 length is 15 residues. The CDR3 region is CASSVSSGSQVTQYF. In DNA, the CDR3 is TGTGCCAGCAGCGTATCTAGCGGGAGCCAAGTTACGCAGTATTTT. The full variable domain, its missing parts supplied by reference TRBV9 and TRBJ2-3, is DSGVTQTPKHLITATGQRVTLRCSPRSGDLSVYWYQQSLDQGLQFLIQYYNGEERAKGNILERFSAQQFPDLHSELNLSSLELGDSALYFCASSVSSGSQVTQYFGPGTRLTVL.

This clonotype has more than one count but fewer than ten. A read error may be the cause here, since a much bigger clone is one base away. The V call is TRBV11-3, the J call TRBJ2-1, with D perhaps TRBD2 (6 bases). The germline CDR1 and CDR2 sequences are SGHNT and YENEEA. CDR3 size: 15 residues. The CDR3 reads CASSPGGSSYNEQSF. CDR3 bases: TGTGCCAGCAGCCCCGGGGGATCATCCTACAATGAGCAGTCCTTC.

On this clonotype: Compared with germline, one end of the junction differs, possibly owing to a read error. This chain links TRBV20-1 with TRBJ2-6, with 7 bases matching TRBD2. This CDR3 is 18 amino acids long. The V gene's germline CDR1 is DFQATT and CDR2 SNEGSKA (reference sequence). CDR3 coding DNA: TGCAGTGCCAGAGGGACTCCTGGGGGGGTTTCTGGGGCCAACGTCCTGACTTTC. Encoded protein: CSARGTPGGVSGANVLTF.

This clonotype has more than one count but fewer than ten. Here the CDR3 reads CASSARQGSGNTIYF. Written as DNA, the CDR3 is TGTGCCAGCAGCGCGAGACAGGGCTCTGGAAACACCATATATTTT. This chain connects TRBV9 to TRBJ1-3; TRBD1 aligns across 7 bases. V shed 3 bases and J 0 bases; nucleotides not matched to a gene: 3. Germline values: CDR1 SGDLS, CDR2 YYNGEE. CDR3 length: 15 amino acids.

V usage is TRBV20-1 and J usage is TRBJ2-5, with 9 bases that match TRBD1. The CDR3 has 13 residues. The V and J ends lost 8 bases and 1 base, in that order; junction bases with no gene match: 5. Germline CDR1 reads DFQATT; CDR2 reads SNEGSKA (reference sequence). The CDR3 nucleotides read TGCAGTACTATGGACAGGGGCCAAGAGACCCAGTACTTC. Residues: CSTMDRGQETQYF.

This clonotype was observed a few times. The V and J genes are TRBV27 and TRBJ2-2; 8 bases are shared with TRBD2. CDR1 is MNHEY and CDR2 is SMNVEV in the germline V gene (reference sequence). The CDR3 consists of 17 residues. Losses at the gene ends were 5 bases for V and 4 bases for J; bases not matched to a gene: 12. As DNA, the CDR3 is TGTGCCAGCAGTATCGCAGCGGGAGCTCTATCCACCGGGGAGCTGTTTTTT. Protein product: CASSIAAGALSTGELFF.

In its sample, this clonotype was seen a few times. The V gene is TRBV28, the J gene TRBJ2-1, with 11 bases fitting TRBD1. V lost 6 bases and J lost 7; bases outside the gene matches: 5. Germline lookup yields CDR1 MDHEN and CDR2 SYDVKM. The CDR3 contains 14 residues. CDR3 sequence reads: CASRRTGGWNEQFF. The CDR3 DNA follows: TGTGCCAGCAGACGGACAGGGGGCTGGAATGAGCAGTTCTTC. The full variable domain, with the rest looked up from reference TRBV28 and TRBJ2-1, is DVKVTQSSRYLVKRTGEKVFLECVQDMDHENMFWYRQDPGLGLRLIYFSYDVKMKEKGDIPEGYSVSREKKERFSLILESASTNQTSMYLCASRRTGGWNEQFFGPGTRLTVL.

The rearrangement uses TRBV29-1 and TRBJ1-1, with D unclear. Germline assignment: CDR1 SQVTM and CDR2 ANQGSEA. CDR3 length: 12 residues. The V end lost 3 bases, the J end lost 7 bases, and 12 bases lay between the germline ends. The CDR3 sequence: CSVEGEGFEAFF. CDR3 DNA sequence: TGCAGCGTTGAGGGAGAGGGCTTTGAAGCTTTCTTT. Supplemented by reference TRBV29-1 and TRBJ1-1, the full variable domain reads SAVISQKPSRDICQRGTSLTIQCQVDSQVTMMFWYRQQPGQSLTLIATANQGSEATYESGFVIDKFPISRPNLTFSTLTVSNMSPEDSSIYLCSVEGEGFEAFFGQGTRLTVV.

V usage is TRBV27 and J usage is TRBJ1-2; D not resolved. The CDR3 sequence is 14 residues long. With 3 bases removed from V and 5 bases from J, the gap between germline ends came to 13 bases. The germline gives CDR1 MNHEY, CDR2 SMNVEV (reference sequence). The CDR3 loop reads CASSLGAQAYGYTF. The CDR3 region has the DNA TGTGCCAGCAGTTTGGGAGCGCAGGCATATGGCTACACCTTC.

The chain joins TRBV29-1 to TRBJ1-1, with D unresolved. Trimming stripped 2 bases from V and 0 bases from J, with 4 bases between. CDR1 and CDR2 (germline): SQVTM, ANQGSEA. The CDR3 is 12 amino acids. CDR3 nucleotides: TGCAGCGTTGAACGCATGAACACTGAAGCTTTCTTT. Protein sequence: CSVERMNTEAFF.

The gene calls are TRBV12-3 or TRBV12-4 and TRBJ2-2, with TRBD2 matching over 8 bases. J was trimmed by 5 bases and V by 8 bases; bases with no gene match: 10. The CDR3 contains 15 residues. The CDR3 DNA follows: TGTGCCAGCTCGCCGGGAGGGCTGGTAACCGGGGAGCTGTTTTTT. Protein product: CASSPGGLVTGELFF.

This chain connects TRBV14 to TRBJ2-1; no reliable D call. The CDR3 consists of 15 residues. Germline V gene data show CDR1 as SGHDN and CDR2 as FVKESK. Trimming removed 4 bases from V and 5 bases from J, with 15 bases in between. CDR3 loop: CASSPTRVPNNEQFF. The CDR3 DNA sequence: TGTGCCAGCAGCCCCACCCGGGTCCCCAACAATGAGCAGTTCTTC.

This rearrangement joins TRBV30 to TRBJ1-2; D call uncertain. Germline CDR1 reads GTSNPN; CDR2 reads SVGIG (reference sequence). The CDR3 sequence is 12 residues long. Trimming pared 2 bases from V and 3 bases from J, leaving 7 bases between. The CDR3 DNA reads as TGTGCCTGGAGTCCACAGTACTATGGCTACACCTTC. It yields the protein CAWSPQYYGYTF.

The table lists this clonotype with a count of one. The rearrangement uses TRBV29-1 and TRBJ2-3; D unclear. Germline CDR1 and CDR2: SQVTM and ANQGSEA. Trimming stripped 6 bases from V and 2 bases from J, with 3 bases between. The CDR3 consists of 10 residues. The CDR3, as DNA: TGCAGCGTAAACACAGATACGCAGTATTTT. Translation: CSVNTDTQYF.

This clonotype was picked up one time. V and J are TRBV6-1 and TRBJ2-5, with 9 bases fitting TRBD2. The CDR3 length is 15 residues. V lost 6 bases, J lost 2 bases, and 7 bases stayed unmatched. Germline CDR1 and CDR2: MNHNS and SASEGT. CDR3 DNA: TGTGCCAGCAGCTCGTCTAGCGGGAATCAAGAGACCCAGTACTTC. Translated, it gives CASSSSSGNQETQYF.

V gene TRBV10-3 combines with J gene TRBJ1-4, with D perhaps TRBD1 (5 bases). CDR1 is ENHRY, CDR2 SYGVKD, per germline. This CDR3 comprises 14 residues. V gave up 0 bases and J gave up 11 bases, with 13 bases separating them. The CDR3 loop reads CAISESGQPGKLFF. The DNA for the CDR3 is TGTGCCATCAGTGAGTCGGGGCAGCCTGGGAAACTGTTTTTT.

The chain is built from TRBV15 and TRBJ1-5, with no clear D. Germline loops: CDR1 LNHNV, CDR2 YYDKDF (reference sequence). The V and J ends lost 1 base and 0 bases respectively, with 10 bases between them. CDR3 length: 16 amino acids. CDR3 coding DNA: TGTGCCACCAGCAGAGCACGAAGGTATAGCAATCAGCCCCAGCATTTT. Its protein is CATSRARRYSNQPQHF.

This clonotype was recorded a few times. The CDR3 loop reads CASSDPGRNTEAFF. Written as DNA, the CDR3 is TGTGCCAGCAGTGACCCAGGGCGAAACACTGAAGCTTTCTTT. This chain uses TRBV6-1 with TRBJ1-1; TRBD1 is a possible D gene (5 bases). This CDR3 has 14 residues. CDR1 and CDR2 (germline): MNHNS, SASEGT. The V end was cut by 3 bases, the J end by 2 bases, with 10 bases between.

The rearrangement links TRBV24-1 to TRBJ2-2; no clear D. Germline CDR1 and CDR2: KGHDR and SFDVKD. Trimming cost V 5 bases and J 6 bases, with 12 bases left between them. The CDR3 runs 14 residues. DNA for the CDR3: TGTGCCACCAGTGTACCCCTCCTGGCCGGGGAGCTGTTTTTT. It translates to CATSVPLLAGELFF.

This chain uses TRBV27 with TRBJ2-3, with TRBD2 identical over 7 bases. CDR3 length: 14 amino acids. V shed 4 bases, J shed 2 bases, and the junction held 3 bases outside the gene matches. In germline, CDR1 is MNHEY, CDR2 SMNVEV (reference sequence). CDR3 coding DNA: TGTGCCAGCAGTTCTAGCGGATTCACAGATACGCAGTATTTT. This translates into CASSSSGFTDTQYF.

This clonotype has more than one count but fewer than ten. The gene calls are TRBV7-2 and TRBJ1-1; D remains ambiguous. The germline V and J ends were trimmed by 1 base and 0 bases, with 9 bases remaining between them. Germline V gives CDR1 SGHTA, CDR2 FQGNSA. The CDR3 extends over 15 amino acids. This CDR3 is CASSLVTLMNTEAFF. The CDR3 DNA follows: TGTGCCAGCAGCTTAGTTACGTTGATGAACACTGAAGCTTTCTTT.